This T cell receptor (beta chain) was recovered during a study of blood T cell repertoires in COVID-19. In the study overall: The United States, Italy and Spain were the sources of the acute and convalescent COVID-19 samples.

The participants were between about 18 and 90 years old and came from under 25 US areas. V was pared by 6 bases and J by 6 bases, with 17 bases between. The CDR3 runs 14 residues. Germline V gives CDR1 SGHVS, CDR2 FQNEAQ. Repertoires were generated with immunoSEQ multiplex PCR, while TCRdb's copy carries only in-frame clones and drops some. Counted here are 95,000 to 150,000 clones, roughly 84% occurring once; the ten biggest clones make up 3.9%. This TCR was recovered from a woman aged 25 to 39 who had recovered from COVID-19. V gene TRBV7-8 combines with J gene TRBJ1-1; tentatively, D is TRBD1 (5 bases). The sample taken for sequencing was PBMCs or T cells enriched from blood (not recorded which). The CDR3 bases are TGTGCCAGCAGGCGGAGGGGCGGTCCCTCTGAAGCTTTCTTT. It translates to CASRRRGGPSEAFF.